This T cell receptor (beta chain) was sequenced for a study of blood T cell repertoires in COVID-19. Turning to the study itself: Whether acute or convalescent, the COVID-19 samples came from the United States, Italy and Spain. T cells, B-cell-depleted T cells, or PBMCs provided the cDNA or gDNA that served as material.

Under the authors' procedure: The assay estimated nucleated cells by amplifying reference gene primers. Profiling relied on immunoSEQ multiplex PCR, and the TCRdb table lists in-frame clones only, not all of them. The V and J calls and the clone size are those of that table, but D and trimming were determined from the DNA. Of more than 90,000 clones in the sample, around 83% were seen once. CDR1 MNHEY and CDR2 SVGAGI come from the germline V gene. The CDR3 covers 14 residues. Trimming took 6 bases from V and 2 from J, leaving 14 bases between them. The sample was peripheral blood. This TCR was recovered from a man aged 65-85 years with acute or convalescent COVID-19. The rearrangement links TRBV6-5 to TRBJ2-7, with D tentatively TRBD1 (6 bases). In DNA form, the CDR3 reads TGTGCCAGCAGCCATACAGGGCTGACCTACGAGCAGTACTTC. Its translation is CASSHTGLTYEQYF.